One sample yielded the 6 T cell receptor beta chains listed below, sequenced in a study of CXCR3-negative and CXCR3-positive naive CD8 T cells. Study results and limitations: For CXCR3-positive naive cells, TRB CDR3s were more hydrophobic than those of CXCR3-negative naive cells.

The antigens of these receptors remain unknown. cDNA libraries for TRB were generated by 5' RACE incorporating UMI labels. TCRdb re-called the 5' RACE reads and shows each CDR3 protein once, DNA omitted. The sample's table shows roughly 110,000 distinct CDR3 sequences. The sequenced sample was naive CXCR3+ CD8+ T cells from blood. Documented subset: CD45RO-CCR7+CD27+CD95- naive CD8+ T cells expressing CXCR3 (TNR3+). These receptors all come from a human donor in good health. Some clones in this sample may be carry-over from other donors' samples.

This chain connects TRBV29-1 to TRBJ1-1; without DNA, the TCRdb call of TRBD1 cannot be checked. Per the germline V gene, CDR1 is SQVTM and CDR2 is ANQGSEA. The CDR3 totals 13 residues. CDR3 sequence reads: CSVFQGSNTEAFF.

The chain links TRBV12-3 or TRBV12-4 to TRBJ2-2. The CDR3 extends over 13 amino acids. CDR3 in amino acids: CASSRENTGELFF.

V is TRBV29-1 and J is TRBJ1-4; TCRdb calls TRBD1, which cannot be checked without DNA. The germline gives CDR1 SQVTM, CDR2 ANQGSEA. The CDR3 is 12 residues long. This chain's CDR3 is CSVFRDDEKLFF.

The chain has TRBV5-1 and TRBJ2-1; the D call of TRBD1 rests on TCRdb alone, since no DNA is present to check it. Germline CDR1 and CDR2: SGHRS and YFSETQ. The CDR3 is made up of 15 amino acids. CDR3 residues: CASSPSRDSDNEQFF.

The chain links TRBV7-9 to TRBJ2-7. Germline values: CDR1 SEHNR, CDR2 FQNEAQ (reference sequence). CDR3 length: 15 amino acids. This CDR3 reads CASSPSGSNSYEQYF.

The CDR3 region is CASMRQGALEAFF. The chain couples TRBV6-1 to TRBJ1-1; TCRdb gives TRBD1 as the D gene, but with no DNA this cannot be confirmed. The CDR3 sequence is 13 residues long. The germline V gene has CDR1 MNHNS and CDR2 SASEGT.